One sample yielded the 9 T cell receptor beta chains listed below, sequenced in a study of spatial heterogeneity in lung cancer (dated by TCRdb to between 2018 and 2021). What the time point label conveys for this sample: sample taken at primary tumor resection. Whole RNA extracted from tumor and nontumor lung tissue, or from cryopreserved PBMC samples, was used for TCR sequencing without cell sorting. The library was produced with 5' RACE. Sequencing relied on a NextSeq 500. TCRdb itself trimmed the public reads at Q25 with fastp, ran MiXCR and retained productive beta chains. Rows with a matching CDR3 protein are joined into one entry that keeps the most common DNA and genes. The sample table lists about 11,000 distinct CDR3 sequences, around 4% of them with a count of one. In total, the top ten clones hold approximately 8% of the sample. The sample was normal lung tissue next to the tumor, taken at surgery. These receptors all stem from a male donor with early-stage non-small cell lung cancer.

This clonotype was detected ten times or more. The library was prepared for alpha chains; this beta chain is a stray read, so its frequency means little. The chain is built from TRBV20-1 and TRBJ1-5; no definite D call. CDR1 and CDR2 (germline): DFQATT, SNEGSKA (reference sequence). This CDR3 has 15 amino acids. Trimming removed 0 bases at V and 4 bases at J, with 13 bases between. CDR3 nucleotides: TGCAGTGCTAGAGATCAACAGAAACCAAATCAGCCCCAGCATTTT. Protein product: CSARDQQKPNQPQHF.

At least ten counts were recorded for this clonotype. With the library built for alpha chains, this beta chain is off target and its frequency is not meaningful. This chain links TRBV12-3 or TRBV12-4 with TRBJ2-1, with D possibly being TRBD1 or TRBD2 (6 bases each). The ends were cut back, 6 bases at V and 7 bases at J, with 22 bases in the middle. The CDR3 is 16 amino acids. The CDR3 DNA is TGTGCCAGCAGCCCATTTCTTAGCGGAGGGGGGAATGAGCAGTTCTTC. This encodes CASSPFLSGGGNEQFF.

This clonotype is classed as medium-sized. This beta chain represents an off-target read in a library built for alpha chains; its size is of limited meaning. CDR3 region: CASSQLGGPSTDTQYF. In DNA form, the CDR3 reads TGTGCCAGCAGCCAACTTGGCGGTCCTAGCACAGATACGCAGTATTTT. The J gene is TRBJ2-3, the V gene TRBV6-5, with D unclear. Trimming cost V 6 bases and J 0 bases, with 16 bases left between them. Germline V gene data show CDR1 as MNHEY and CDR2 as SVGAGI. There are 16 residues in the CDR3.

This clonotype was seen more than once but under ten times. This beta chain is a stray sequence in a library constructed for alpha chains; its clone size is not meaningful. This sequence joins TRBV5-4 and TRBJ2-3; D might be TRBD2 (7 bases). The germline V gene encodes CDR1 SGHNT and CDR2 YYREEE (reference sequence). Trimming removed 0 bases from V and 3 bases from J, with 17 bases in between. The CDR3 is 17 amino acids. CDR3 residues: CASSLARGGGKTDTQYF. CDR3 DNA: TGTGCCAGCAGCTTGGCGAGGGGCGGGGGCAAGACAGATACGCAGTATTTT.

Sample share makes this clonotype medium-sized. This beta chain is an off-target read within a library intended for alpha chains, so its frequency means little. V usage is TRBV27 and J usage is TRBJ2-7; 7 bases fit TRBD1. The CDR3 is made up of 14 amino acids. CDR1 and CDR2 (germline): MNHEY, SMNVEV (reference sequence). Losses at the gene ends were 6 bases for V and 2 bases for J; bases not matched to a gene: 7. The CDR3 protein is CASRQWDRTYEQYF. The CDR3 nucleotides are TGTGCCAGCAGACAATGGGACAGAACCTACGAGCAGTACTTC.

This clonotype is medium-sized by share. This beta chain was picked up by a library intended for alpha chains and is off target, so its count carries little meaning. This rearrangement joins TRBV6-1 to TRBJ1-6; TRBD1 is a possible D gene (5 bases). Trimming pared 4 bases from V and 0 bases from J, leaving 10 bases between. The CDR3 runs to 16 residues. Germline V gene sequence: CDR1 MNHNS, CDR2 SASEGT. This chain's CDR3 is CASSVDSFSYNSPLHF. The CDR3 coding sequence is TGTGCCAGCAGTGTCGACAGCTTCTCCTATAATTCACCCCTCCACTTT.

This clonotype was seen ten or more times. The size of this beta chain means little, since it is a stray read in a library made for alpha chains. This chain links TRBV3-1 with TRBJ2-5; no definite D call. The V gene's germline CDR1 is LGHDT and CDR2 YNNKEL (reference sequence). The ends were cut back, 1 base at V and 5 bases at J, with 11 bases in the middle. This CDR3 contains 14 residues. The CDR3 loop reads CASSQAPTVETQYF. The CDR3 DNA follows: TGTGCCAGCAGCCAAGCACCCACGGTGGAGACCCAGTACTTC.

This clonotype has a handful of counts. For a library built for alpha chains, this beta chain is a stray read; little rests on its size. CDR3: CATSRDPRNTEAFF. Here the CDR3 DNA reads TGTGCCACCAGCAGAGATCCCCGGAACACTGAAGCTTTCTTT. The chain links TRBV15 to TRBJ1-1; D not resolved. This CDR3 region has 14 residues. Germline V lookup: CDR1 LNHNV, CDR2 YYDKDF (reference sequence). V lost 0 bases and J 1 base, leaving 6 bases between the germline ends.

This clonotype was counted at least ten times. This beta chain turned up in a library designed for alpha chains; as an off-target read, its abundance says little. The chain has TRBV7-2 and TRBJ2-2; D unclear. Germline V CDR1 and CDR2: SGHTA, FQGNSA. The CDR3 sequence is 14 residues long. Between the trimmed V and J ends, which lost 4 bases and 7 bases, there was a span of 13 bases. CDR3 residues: CASSWLSEVGELFF. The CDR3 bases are TGTGCCAGCAGCTGGCTGAGTGAAGTCGGGGAGCTGTTTTTT.